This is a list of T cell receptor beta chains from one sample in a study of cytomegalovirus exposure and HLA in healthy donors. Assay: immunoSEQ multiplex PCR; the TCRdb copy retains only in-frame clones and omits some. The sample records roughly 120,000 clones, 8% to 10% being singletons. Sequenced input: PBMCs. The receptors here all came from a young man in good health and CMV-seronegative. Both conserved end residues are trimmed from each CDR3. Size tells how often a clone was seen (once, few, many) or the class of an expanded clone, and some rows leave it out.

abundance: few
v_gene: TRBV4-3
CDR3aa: ASSVSGGLSTDTQY

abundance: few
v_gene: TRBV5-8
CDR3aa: ASSLAFRETQY

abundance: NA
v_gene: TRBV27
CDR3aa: ASSTYRGRQDGYT

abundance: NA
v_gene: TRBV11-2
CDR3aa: ASSLEQGSSYEQY

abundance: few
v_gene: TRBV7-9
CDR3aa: ASSAGRVLDEQY

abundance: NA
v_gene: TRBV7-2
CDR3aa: ASSLSRGEETQY

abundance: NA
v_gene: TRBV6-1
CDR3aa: ASSFVFTDTQY

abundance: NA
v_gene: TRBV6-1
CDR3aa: ASSLTGAGNTIY

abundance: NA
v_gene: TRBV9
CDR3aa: ASSVGASGGAETQY

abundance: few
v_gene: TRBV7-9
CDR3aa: ASSLSAGDTEAF

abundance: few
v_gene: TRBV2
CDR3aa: ASTVEGDYNEQF

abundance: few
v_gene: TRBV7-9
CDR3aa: ASSSGQANSPLH

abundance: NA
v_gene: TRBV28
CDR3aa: ASSLQGISYGYT

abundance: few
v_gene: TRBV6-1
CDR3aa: ASSEGDRVTDTQY

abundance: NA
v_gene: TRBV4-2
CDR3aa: ASSQDHRAYEQY

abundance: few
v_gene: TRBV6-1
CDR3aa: ASSPRTGVVQPQH